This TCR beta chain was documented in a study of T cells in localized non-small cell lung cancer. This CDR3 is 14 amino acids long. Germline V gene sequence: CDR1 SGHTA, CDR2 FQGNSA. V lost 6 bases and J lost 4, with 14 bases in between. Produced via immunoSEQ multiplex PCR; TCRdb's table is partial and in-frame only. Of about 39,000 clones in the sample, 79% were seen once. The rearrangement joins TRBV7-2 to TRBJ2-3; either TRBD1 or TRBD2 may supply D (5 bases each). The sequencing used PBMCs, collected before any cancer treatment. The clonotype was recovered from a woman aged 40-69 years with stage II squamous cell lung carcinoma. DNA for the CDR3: TGTGCCAGCAGAAGAGGGGTGTTGGCAGATACGCAGTATTTT. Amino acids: CASRRGVLADTQYF.